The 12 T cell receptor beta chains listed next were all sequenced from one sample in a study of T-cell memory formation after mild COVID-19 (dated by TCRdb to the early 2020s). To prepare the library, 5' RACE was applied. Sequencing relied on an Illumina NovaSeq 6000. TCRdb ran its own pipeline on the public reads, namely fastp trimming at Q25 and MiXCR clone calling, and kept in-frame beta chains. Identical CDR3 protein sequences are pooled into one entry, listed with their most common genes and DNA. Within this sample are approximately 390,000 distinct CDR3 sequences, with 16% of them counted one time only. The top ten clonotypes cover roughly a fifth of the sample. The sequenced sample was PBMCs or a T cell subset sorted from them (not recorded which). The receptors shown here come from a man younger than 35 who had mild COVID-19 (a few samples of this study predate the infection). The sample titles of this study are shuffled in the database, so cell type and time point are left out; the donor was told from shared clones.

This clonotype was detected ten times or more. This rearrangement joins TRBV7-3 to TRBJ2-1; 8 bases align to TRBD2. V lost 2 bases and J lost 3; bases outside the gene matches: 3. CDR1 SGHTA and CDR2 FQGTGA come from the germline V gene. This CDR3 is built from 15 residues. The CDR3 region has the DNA TGTGCCAGCAGCTTAGCGGGGGGCTTCTACAATGAGCAGTTCTTC. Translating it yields CASSLAGGFYNEQFF. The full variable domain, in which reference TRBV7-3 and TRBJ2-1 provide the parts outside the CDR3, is GAGVSQTPSNKVTEKGKYVELRCDPISGHTALYWYRQSLGQGPEFLIYFQGTGAADDSGLPNDRFFAVRPEGSVSTLKIQRTERGDSAVYLCASSLAGGFYNEQFFGPGTRLTVL.

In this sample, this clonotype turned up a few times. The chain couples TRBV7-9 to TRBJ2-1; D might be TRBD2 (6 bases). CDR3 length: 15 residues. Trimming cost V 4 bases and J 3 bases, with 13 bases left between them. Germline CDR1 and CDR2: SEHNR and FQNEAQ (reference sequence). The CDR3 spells CASSYLGGNYNEQFF. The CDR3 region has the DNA TGTGCCAGCAGCTATCTAGGCGGGAACTACAATGAGCAGTTCTTC.

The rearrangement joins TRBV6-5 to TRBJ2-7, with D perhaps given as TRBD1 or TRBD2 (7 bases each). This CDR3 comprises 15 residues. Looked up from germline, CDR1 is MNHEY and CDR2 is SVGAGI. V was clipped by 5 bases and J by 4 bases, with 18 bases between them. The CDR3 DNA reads TGTGCCAGCAGTCCATCGCAGGGGGGGATTTACGAGCAGTACTTC. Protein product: CASSPSQGGIYEQYF.

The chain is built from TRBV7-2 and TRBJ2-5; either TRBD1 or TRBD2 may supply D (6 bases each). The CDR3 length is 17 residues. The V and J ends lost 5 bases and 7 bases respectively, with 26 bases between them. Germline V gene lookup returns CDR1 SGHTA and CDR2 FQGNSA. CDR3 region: CASSPRTGWGALGTQYF. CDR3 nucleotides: TGTGCCAGCAGCCCCCGAACGGGATGGGGGGCCCTAGGGACCCAGTACTTC.

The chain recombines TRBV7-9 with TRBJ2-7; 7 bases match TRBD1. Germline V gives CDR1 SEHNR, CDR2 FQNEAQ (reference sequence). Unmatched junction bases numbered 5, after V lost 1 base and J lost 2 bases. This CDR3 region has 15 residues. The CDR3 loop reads CASSLVPTGAYEQYF. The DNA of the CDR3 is TGTGCCAGCAGCTTAGTCCCCACAGGGGCCTACGAGCAGTACTTC.

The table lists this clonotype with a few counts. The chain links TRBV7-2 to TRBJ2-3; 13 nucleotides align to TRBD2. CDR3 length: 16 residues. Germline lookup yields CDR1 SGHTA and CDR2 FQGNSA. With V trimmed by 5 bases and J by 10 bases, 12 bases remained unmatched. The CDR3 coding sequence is TGTGCCAGCAGCCCGCCCACTAGCGGGGGGGCCAGGGCGCAGTATTTT. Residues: CASSPPTSGGARAQYF.

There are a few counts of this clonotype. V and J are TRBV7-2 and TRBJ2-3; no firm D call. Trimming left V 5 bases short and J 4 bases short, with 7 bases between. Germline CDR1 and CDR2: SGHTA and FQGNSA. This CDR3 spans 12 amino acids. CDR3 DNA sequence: TGTGCCAGCAGCGTATACGCAGATACGCAGTATTTT. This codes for CASSVYADTQYF.

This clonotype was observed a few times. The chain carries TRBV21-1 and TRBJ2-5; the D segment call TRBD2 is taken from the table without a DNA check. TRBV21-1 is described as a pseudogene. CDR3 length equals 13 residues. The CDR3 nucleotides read TGTGCCAGCGTACTAGCGGGGAAAGAGACCCAGTACTTC. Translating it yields CASVLAGKETQYF.

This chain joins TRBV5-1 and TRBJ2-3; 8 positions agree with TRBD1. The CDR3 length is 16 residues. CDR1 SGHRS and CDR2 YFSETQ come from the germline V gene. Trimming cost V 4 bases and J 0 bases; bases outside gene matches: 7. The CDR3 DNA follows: TGCGCCAGCAGCCTCTACAGGACAGGGAGCACAGATACGCAGTATTTT. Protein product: CASSLYRTGSTDTQYF.

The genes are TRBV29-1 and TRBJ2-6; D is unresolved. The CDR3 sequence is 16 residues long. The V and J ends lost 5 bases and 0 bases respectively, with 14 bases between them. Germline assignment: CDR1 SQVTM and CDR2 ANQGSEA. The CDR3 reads CSVQISDNSGANVLTF. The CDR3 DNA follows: TGCAGCGTTCAAATCTCTGACAACTCTGGGGCCAACGTCCTGACTTTC.

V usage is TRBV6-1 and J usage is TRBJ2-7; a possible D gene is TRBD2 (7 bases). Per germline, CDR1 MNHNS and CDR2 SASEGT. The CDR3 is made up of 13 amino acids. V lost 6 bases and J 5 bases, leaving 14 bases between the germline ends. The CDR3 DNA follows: TGTGCCAGCAGGAGGGGGGGGTACGACGAGCAGTACGTC. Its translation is CASRRGGYDEQYV.

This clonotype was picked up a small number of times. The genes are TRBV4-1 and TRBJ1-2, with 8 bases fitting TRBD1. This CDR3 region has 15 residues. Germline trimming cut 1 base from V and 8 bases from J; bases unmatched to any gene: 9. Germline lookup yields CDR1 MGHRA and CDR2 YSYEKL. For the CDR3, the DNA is TGCGCCAGCAGCCAAGTGCTAGGACAGGGCAGGGGCTACACCTTC. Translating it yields CASSQVLGQGRGYTF.